Presented here are 26 T cell receptor beta chains from one specimen sequenced in a study of beta chain features in type 1 diabetes. Study-level findings and limits: People with Type 1 diabetes carried modestly yet significantly shorter TCRB CDR3s in all four CD4+ subsets.

The study reverse transcribed the entire isolated RNA, so it sequenced expressed TCRB transcripts. The method was immunoSEQ multiplex PCR; TCRdb's version includes in-frame clones alone and lacks a portion of them. The sample holds more than 300,000 clones; roughly a tenth are singletons and the top ten take over 0.95%. These receptors have no known antigen. The sequenced sample was central memory CD4+ T cells from blood. The receptors originated from a man aged 30 to 45 with type 1 diabetes.

Here the CDR3 DNA reads TGTGCCAGCAGCTTAGCTGCACAGTCTATAGAGCAGTTCTTC. It is translated as CASSLAAQSIEQFF. The chain employs TRBV7-9 and TRBJ2-1; unclear D gene. The V and J ends lost 0 bases and 10 bases respectively, with 13 bases between them. The CDR3 is made up of 14 amino acids. From germline, CDR1 is SEHNR and CDR2 FQNEAQ (reference sequence).

This clone has a handful of counts. V usage is TRBV11-2 and J usage is TRBJ1-3; TRBD1 aligns across 8 bases. The germline V gene has CDR1 SGHAT and CDR2 FQNNGV. V gave up 3 bases and J gave up 2 bases; unmatched junction bases: 3. This CDR3 contains 15 residues. CDR3 sequence: CASSLDRVPGNTIYF. The CDR3 nucleotides are TGTGCCAGCAGCTTGGACAGGGTACCTGGAAACACCATATATTTT.

This clone was counted between two and nine times. V and J are TRBV5-1 and TRBJ1-2, with D maybe TRBD1 (6 bases). The germline V gene encodes CDR1 SGHRS and CDR2 YFSETQ. The length of the CDR3 is 13 residues. The ends were cut back, 7 bases at V and 6 bases at J, with 16 bases in the middle. This chain's CDR3 is CASLLEGGDGYTF. The CDR3 bases are TGCGCCAGCCTCCTCGAGGGGGGCGATGGCTACACCTTC.

This clone was detected only a few times. The rearrangement links TRBV5-1 to TRBJ2-3; 10 bases are shared with TRBD2. J lost 2 bases, V lost 5 bases, and 8 bases had no gene match. The CDR3 is 16 amino acids. Germline-derived CDR1 and CDR2 are SGHRS and YFSETQ. The CDR3 DNA is TGCGCCAGCAGTCGCGGACTAGCGGCCCTCACAGATACGCAGTATTTT. It is translated as CASSRGLAALTDTQYF.

This clone has more than one count but fewer than ten. The chain is built from TRBV5-8 and TRBJ2-1; 13 bases are shared with TRBD2. The CDR3 sequence is 18 residues long. Trimming cost V 3 bases and J 0 bases; bases outside gene matches: 6. The V gene's germline CDR1 is SGHTS and CDR2 YDEGEE. The CDR3 nucleotides read TGTGCCAGCAGCTCAGGGACTAGCGGGGATAGCTCCTACAATGAGCAGTTCTTC. It codes for CASSSGTSGDSSYNEQFF.

The CDR3 region is CASSARRGNSGANVLTF. Written as DNA, the CDR3 is TGTGCCAGCAGTGCCCGACGGGGTAACTCTGGGGCCAACGTCCTGACTTTC. The V gene is TRBV25-1, the J gene TRBJ2-6; tentative D call: TRBD2 (5 bases). Germline V CDR1 and CDR2: MGHDK, SYGVNS. The CDR3 sequence is 17 residues long. Trimming removed 4 bases from V and 0 bases from J, with 13 bases in between.

The V and J genes are TRBV7-2 and TRBJ1-5; TRBD1 is a possible D gene (6 bases). V was pared by 1 base and J by 9 bases, with 13 bases between. Germline CDR1 and CDR2: SGHTA and FQGNSA. There are 14 residues in the CDR3. Written as DNA, the CDR3 is TGTGCCAGCAGCTTAGGACAGGCTTTGGGGCCCCAGCATTTT. Its protein is CASSLGQALGPQHF.

This chain uses TRBV18 with TRBJ2-3; TRBD2 matches 11 bases. V lost 6 bases and J lost 1; bases outside the gene matches: 3. This CDR3 is built from 15 residues. CDR1 KGHSH and CDR2 LQKENI come from the germline V gene. The CDR3 protein is CASSALAGGTDTQYF. In DNA, the CDR3 is TGTGCCAGCTCTGCACTAGCGGGGGGCACAGATACGCAGTATTTT.

V usage is TRBV7-9 and J usage is TRBJ2-2; 8 bases fit TRBD1. V lost 2 bases to trimming and J lost 7 bases; unmatched junction nucleotides: 6. The germline V gene has CDR1 SEHNR and CDR2 FQNEAQ (reference sequence). The CDR3 covers 15 residues. As DNA, the CDR3 is TGTGCCAGCAGCTTAAGGCAGGGGGCGAACGGGGAGCTGTTTTTT. Translating gives CASSLRQGANGELFF.

This clone was seen a few times. The V call is TRBV5-1, the J call TRBJ1-1; unclear D gene. This CDR3 is 15 amino acids long. V was pared by 2 bases and J by 1 base, with 12 bases between. The germline gives CDR1 SGHRS, CDR2 YFSETQ. The CDR3 DNA reads as TGCGCCAGCAGCTTTTCATCTTTGGGGAACACTGAAGCTTTCTTT. Its translation is CASSFSSLGNTEAFF. Using reference TRBV5-1 and TRBJ1-1 for the parts outside the CDR3, the full variable domain is KAGVTQTPRYLIKTRGQQVTLSCSPISGHRSVSWYQQTPGQGLQFLFEYFSETQRNKGNFPGRFSGRQFSNSRSEMNVSTLELGDSALYLCASSFSSLGNTEAFFGQGTRLTVV.

There are a few counts of this clone. The genes are TRBV5-1 and TRBJ2-7, with unresolved D. This CDR3 is built from 13 residues. Germline V gene data show CDR1 as SGHRS and CDR2 as YFSETQ. V lost 3 bases to trimming and J lost 2 bases, with 9 bases between them. The CDR3 reads CASSSKDAYEQYF. CDR3 DNA: TGCGCCAGCAGCTCCAAAGATGCCTACGAGCAGTACTTC.

As DNA, the CDR3 is TGTGCCAGCAGTCCTAAGACAGGGGAAGAGACCCAGTACTTC. Encoded protein: CASSPKTGEETQYF. The chain joins TRBV6-5 to TRBJ2-5; 8 bases fit TRBD1. The CDR3 has 14 amino acids. Germline V CDR1 and CDR2: MNHEY, SVGAGI. Trimming took 5 bases from V and 3 from J; bases not matched to a gene: 5.

This clone was seen a handful of times. This rearrangement joins TRBV4-3 to TRBJ2-3, with 8 positions matching TRBD2. The CDR3 sequence is 15 residues long. Germline V gene data show CDR1 as LGHNA and CDR2 as YSLEER. J lost 1 base, V lost 4 bases, and 4 bases had no gene match. This CDR3 is CASSPKAGGTDTQYF. The CDR3, as DNA: TGCGCCAGCAGCCCAAAAGCGGGGGGCACAGATACGCAGTATTTT.

This chain connects TRBV6-6 to TRBJ1-5; D gene uncertain. The germline CDR1 and CDR2 sequences are MNHNY and SVGAGI (reference sequence). V was trimmed by 2 bases and J by 7 bases, leaving 6 bases between them. The CDR3 has 12 amino acids. CDR3 sequence (DNA): TGTGCCAGCAGTTACCCGGGGCAGCCCCAGCATTTT. Translation: CASSYPGQPQHF.

There are a few counts of this clone. The chain combines TRBV7-6 with TRBJ2-2, with 7 bases that match TRBD2. The CDR3 extends over 16 amino acids. Germline values: CDR1 SGHVS, CDR2 FNYEAQ. J was trimmed by 3 bases and V by 4 bases; bases with no gene match: 8. In nucleotides, the CDR3 is TGTGCCAGCAGCTCTGACTGGGGAGGGGACACCGGGGAGCTGTTTTTT. Its protein is CASSSDWGGDTGELFF.

The chain links TRBV4-3 to TRBJ2-3; D is undetermined. V lost 1 base and J lost 2, with 10 bases in between. The CDR3 sequence is 15 residues long. Germline V lookup: CDR1 LGHNA, CDR2 YSLEER. DNA for the CDR3: TGCGCCAGCAGCCAAGCAGGCGCAGACACAGATACGCAGTATTTT. Protein sequence: CASSQAGADTDTQYF.

This clone was observed many times. The chain couples TRBV6-6 to TRBJ1-1, with D possibly TRBD1 on 6 matching bases. Trimming took off 6 bases at V and 1 base at J, with 12 bases between the two ends. The CDR3 covers 14 residues. The germline CDR1 and CDR2 sequences are MNHNY and SVGAGI (reference sequence). The CDR3 loop reads CASRGRTANTEAFF. CDR3 DNA sequence: TGTGCCAGCAGGGGACGGACAGCGAACACTGAAGCTTTCTTT.

The rearrangement links TRBV6-6 to TRBJ1-1; tentative D call: TRBD1 (6 bases). Germline CDR1 is MNHNY and CDR2 is SVGAGI (reference sequence). Trimming shortened V by 6 bases and J by 0 bases, and 8 bases separated the two germline ends. This CDR3 spans 13 amino acids. The CDR3 sequence: CASRQGLNTEAFF. The CDR3 region has the DNA TGTGCCAGCAGACAGGGTCTGAACACTGAAGCTTTCTTT.

This clone was seen a few times. Other nucleotide sequences in the sample specify the same CDR3. The rearrangement joins TRBV2 to TRBJ2-7, with D unresolved. This CDR3 is 12 amino acids long. V was clipped by 4 bases and J by 3 bases, with 7 bases between them. CDR1 is SNHLY, CDR2 FYNNEI, per germline. In nucleotides, the CDR3 is TGTGCCAGCAGTGTAACGGTCTACGAGCAGTACTTC. This sequence encodes CASSVTVYEQYF.

J is TRBJ2-5 and V is TRBV4-1, with 7 positions matching TRBD1. The CDR3 is made up of 15 amino acids. Trimming took 0 bases from V and 3 from J; bases not matched to a gene: 4. Germline V gene lookup returns CDR1 MGHRA and CDR2 YSYEKL. CDR3 sequence reads: CASSQDPGTEETQYF. The CDR3 DNA reads as TGCGCCAGCAGCCAAGATCCCGGGACAGAAGAGACCCAGTACTTC.

This clone came up a few times. Other nucleotide sequences in the sample specify the same CDR3. The rearrangement uses TRBV5-7 and TRBJ2-3; TRBD1 might be the D (5 bases). TRBV5-7 is labeled an ORF, and its function is uncertain. V was pared by 0 bases and J by 3 bases, with 5 bases between. The CDR3 extends over 13 amino acids. CDR3 protein: CASSLEGTDTQYF. CDR3 DNA: TGTGCCAGCAGCTTGGAGGGGACAGATACGCAGTATTTT.

This clone was seen ten or more times. The chain has TRBV6-5 and TRBJ2-3, with D possibly TRBD2 on 5 matching bases. The CDR3 length is 12 residues. Per germline, CDR1 MNHEY and CDR2 SVGAGI. Trimming took 8 bases from V and 2 from J, leaving 8 bases between them. CDR3 in amino acids: CASWEYTDTQYF. The CDR3 DNA reads as TGTGCCAGCTGGGAGTACACAGATACGCAGTATTTT.

This clone was picked up a small number of times. CDR3: CASSQDGLATDTQYF. The CDR3 region has the DNA TGCGCCAGCAGCCAAGATGGGCTAGCCACAGATACGCAGTATTTT. This chain connects TRBV4-3 to TRBJ2-3; possible D gene TRBD2, 5 bases. CDR3 length: 15 amino acids. The germline V gene has CDR1 LGHNA and CDR2 YSLEER. V gave up 0 bases and J gave up 2 bases, with 9 bases separating them.

This clone was counted a few times. The chain has TRBV7-2 and TRBJ1-6, with D tentatively TRBD1 (5 bases). CDR3 length equals 14 residues. Germline CDR1 is SGHTA and CDR2 is FQGNSA. V lost 5 bases and J 14 bases, leaving 19 bases between the germline ends. CDR3 amino acids: CASSPGSGTRTLHF. Here the CDR3 DNA reads TGTGCCAGCAGCCCCGGATCTGGGACCCGCACCCTCCACTTT.

CDR3 DNA sequence: TGTGCCAGCAGGCGAGCGAGGGGGGCCTACGAGCAGTACTTC. This translates into CASRRARGAYEQYF. The chain couples TRBV6-5 to TRBJ2-7; TRBD1 or TRBD2 may be the D gene (6 bases each). The length of the CDR3 is 14 residues. Germline V gene lookup returns CDR1 MNHEY and CDR2 SVGAGI. Trimming removed 6 bases at V and 2 bases at J, with 14 bases between.

The table lists this clone with a few counts. J is TRBJ2-3 and V is TRBV7-2, with D tentatively TRBD1 (6 bases). The ends were cut back, 5 bases at V and 4 bases at J, with 16 bases in the middle. The CDR3 runs 15 residues. Germline V gene lookup returns CDR1 SGHTA and CDR2 FQGNSA. The CDR3 protein is CASSTGQFVADTQYF. The CDR3 nucleotides read TGTGCCAGCAGCACCGGACAGTTCGTGGCAGATACGCAGTATTTT.